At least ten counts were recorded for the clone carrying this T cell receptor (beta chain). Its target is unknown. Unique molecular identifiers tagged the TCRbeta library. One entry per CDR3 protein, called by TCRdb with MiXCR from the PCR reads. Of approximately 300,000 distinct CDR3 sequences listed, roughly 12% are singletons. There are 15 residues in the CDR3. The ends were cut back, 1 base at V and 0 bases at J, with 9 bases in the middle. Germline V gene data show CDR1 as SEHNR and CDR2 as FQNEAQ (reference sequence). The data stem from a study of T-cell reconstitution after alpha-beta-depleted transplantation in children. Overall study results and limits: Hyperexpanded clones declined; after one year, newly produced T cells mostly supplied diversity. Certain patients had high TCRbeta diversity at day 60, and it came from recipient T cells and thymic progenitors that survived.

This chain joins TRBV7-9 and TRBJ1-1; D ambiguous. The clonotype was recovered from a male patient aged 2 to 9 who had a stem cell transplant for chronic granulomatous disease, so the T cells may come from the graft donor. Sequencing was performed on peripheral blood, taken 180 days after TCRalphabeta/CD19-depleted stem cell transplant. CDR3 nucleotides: TGTGCCAGCAGCTTAGGGCGGGTAGTGAACACTGAAGCTTTCTTT. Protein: CASSLGRVVNTEAFF.